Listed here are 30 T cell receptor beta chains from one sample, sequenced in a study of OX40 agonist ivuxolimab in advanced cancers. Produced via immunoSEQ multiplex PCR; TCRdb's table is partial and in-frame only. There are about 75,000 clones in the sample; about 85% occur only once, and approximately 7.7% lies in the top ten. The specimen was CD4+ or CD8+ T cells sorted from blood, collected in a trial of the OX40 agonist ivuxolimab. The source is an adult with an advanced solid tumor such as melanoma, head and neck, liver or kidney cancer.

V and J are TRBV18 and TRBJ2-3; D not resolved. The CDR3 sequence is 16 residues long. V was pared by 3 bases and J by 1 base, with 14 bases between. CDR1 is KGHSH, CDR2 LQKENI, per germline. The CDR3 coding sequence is TGTGCCAGCTCACCGCACATACTTGAGGGCACAGATACGCAGTATTTT. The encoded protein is CASSPHILEGTDTQYF. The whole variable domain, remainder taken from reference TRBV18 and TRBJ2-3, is NAGVMQNPRHLVRRRGQEARLRCSPMKGHSHVYWYRQLPEEGLKFMVYLQKENIIDESGMPKERFSAEFPKEGPSILRIQQVVRGDSAAYFCASSPHILEGTDTQYFGPGTRLTVL.

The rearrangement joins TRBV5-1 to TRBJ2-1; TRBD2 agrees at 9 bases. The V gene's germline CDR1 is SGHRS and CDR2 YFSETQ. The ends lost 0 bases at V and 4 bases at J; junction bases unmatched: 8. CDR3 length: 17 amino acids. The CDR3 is CASSLVSSGTRYNEQFF. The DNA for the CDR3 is TGCGCCAGCAGCTTGGTATCTAGCGGGACCCGTTACAATGAGCAGTTCTTC.

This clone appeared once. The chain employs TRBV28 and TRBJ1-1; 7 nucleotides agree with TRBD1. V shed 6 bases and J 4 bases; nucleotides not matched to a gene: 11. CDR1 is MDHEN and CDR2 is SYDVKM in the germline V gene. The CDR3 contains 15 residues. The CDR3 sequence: CASSLDRRVATEAFF. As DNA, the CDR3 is TGTGCCAGCAGCCTGGACAGGAGGGTTGCCACTGAAGCTTTCTTT.

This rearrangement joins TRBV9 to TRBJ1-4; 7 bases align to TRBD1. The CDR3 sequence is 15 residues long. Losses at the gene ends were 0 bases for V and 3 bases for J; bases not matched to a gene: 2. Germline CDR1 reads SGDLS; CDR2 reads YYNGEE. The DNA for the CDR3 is TGTGCCAGCAGCGTAGGAGGGGGCTCTAATGAAAAACTGTTTTTT. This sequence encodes CASSVGGGSNEKLFF.

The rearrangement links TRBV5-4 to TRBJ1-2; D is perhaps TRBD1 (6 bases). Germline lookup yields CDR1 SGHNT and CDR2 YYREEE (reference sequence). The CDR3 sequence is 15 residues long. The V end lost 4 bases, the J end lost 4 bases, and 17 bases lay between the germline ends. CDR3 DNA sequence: TGTGCCAGCAGCCAGGAAACAGGGTTCACCTATGGCTACACCTTC. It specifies CASSQETGFTYGYTF.

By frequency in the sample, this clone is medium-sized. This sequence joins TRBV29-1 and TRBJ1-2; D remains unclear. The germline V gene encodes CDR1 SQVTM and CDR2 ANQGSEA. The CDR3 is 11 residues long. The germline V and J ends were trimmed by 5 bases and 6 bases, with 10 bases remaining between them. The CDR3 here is CSVYGEDGYTF. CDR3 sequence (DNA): TGCAGCGTTTATGGTGAAGATGGCTACACCTTC.

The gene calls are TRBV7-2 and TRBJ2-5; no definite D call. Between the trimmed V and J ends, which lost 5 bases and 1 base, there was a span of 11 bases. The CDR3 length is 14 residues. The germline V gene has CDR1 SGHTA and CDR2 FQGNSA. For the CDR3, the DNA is TGTGCCAGCAGCCTCCGTGGGCCCCAAGAGACCCAGTACTTC. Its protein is CASSLRGPQETQYF.

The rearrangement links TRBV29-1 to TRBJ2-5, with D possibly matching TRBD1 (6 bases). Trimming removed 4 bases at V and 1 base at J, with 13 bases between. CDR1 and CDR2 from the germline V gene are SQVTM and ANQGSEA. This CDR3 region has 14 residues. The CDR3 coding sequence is TGCAGCGTTGGGCTCCGCAGGGGCCAAGAGACCCAGTACTTC. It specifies CSVGLRRGQETQYF.

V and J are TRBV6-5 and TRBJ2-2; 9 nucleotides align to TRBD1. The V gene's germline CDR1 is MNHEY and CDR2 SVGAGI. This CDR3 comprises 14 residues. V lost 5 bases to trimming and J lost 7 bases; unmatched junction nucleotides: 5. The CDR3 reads CASSRDRVIGELFF. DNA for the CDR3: TGTGCCAGCAGTAGGGACAGGGTTATCGGGGAGCTGTTTTTT.

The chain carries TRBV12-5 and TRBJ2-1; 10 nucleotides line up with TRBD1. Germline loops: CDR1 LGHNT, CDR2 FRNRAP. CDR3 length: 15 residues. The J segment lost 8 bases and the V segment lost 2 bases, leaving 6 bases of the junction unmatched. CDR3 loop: CASGLNRDRGDEQFF. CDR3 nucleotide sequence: TGTGCTAGTGGTTTGAATAGGGACAGGGGCGATGAGCAGTTCTTC.

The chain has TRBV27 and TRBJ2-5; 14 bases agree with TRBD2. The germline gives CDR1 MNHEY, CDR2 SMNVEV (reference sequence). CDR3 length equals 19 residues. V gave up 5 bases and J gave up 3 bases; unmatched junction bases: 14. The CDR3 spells CASSARLAGGARGEETQYF. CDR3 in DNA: TGTGCCAGCAGTGCCCGACTAGCGGGGGGGGCGAGAGGGGAAGAGACCCAGTACTTC.

The CDR3 DNA reads as TGTGCCAGCTCTCGAGATCGGGGGGCAGTCGAGCAGTACTTC. Protein sequence: CASSRDRGAVEQYF. This sequence joins TRBV18 and TRBJ2-7; D is perhaps TRBD2 (7 bases). V lost 6 bases, J lost 6 bases, and 18 bases lay in between. Germline V gene lookup returns CDR1 KGHSH and CDR2 LQKENI. The CDR3 runs 14 residues.

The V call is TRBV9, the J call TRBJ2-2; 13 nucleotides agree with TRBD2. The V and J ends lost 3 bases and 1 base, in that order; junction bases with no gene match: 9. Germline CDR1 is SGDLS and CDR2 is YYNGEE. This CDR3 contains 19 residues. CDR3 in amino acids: CASSAPRTSGGWNTGELFF. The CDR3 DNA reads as TGTGCCAGCAGCGCCCCCAGGACTAGCGGGGGCTGGAACACCGGGGAGCTGTTTTTT. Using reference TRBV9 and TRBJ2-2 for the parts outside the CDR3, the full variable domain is DSGVTQTPKHLITATGQRVTLRCSPRSGDLSVYWYQQSLDQGLQFLIQYYNGEERAKGNILERFSAQQFPDLHSELNLSSLELGDSALYFCASSAPRTSGGWNTGELFFGEGSRLTVL.

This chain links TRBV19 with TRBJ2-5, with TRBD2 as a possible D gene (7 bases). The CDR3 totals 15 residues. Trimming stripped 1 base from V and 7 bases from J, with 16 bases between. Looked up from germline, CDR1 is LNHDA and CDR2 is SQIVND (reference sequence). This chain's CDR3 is CASSIGTRGGVTQYF. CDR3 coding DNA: TGTGCCAGTAGTATAGGTACCAGGGGAGGGGTGACCCAGTACTTC.

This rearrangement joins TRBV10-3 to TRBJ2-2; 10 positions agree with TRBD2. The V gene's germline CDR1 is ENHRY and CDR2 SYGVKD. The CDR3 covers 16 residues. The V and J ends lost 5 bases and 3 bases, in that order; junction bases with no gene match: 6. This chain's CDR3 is CAISLTTSGDTGELFF. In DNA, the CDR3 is TGTGCCATCAGTCTTACTACTAGCGGGGACACCGGGGAGCTGTTTTTT.

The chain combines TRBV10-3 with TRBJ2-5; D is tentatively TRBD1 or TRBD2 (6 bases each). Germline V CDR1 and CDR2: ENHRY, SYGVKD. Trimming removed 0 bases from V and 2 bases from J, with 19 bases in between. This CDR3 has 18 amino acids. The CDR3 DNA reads TGTGCCATCAGTGAGTCTCCAGGGGCGGGACGGGCACAAGAGACCCAGTACTTC. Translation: CAISESPGAGRAQETQYF.

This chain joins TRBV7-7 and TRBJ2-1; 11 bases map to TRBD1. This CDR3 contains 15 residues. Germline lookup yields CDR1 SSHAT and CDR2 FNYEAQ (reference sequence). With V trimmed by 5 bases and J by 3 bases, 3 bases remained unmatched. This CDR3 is CASSLGQGVYNEQFF. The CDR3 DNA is TGTGCCAGCAGCCTGGGACAGGGGGTCTACAATGAGCAGTTCTTC.

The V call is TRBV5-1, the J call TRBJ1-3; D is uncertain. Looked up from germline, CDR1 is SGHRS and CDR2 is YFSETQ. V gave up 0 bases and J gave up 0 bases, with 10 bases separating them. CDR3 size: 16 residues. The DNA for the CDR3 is TGCGCCAGCAGCTTGGAATCACGACGCTCTGGAAACACCATATATTTT. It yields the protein CASSLESRRSGNTIYF.

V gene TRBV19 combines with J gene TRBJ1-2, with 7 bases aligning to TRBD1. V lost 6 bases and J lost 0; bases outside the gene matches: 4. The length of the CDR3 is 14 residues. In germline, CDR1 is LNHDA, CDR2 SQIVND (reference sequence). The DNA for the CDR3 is TGTGCCAGTAGCGGACAGGCGTCTAACTATGGCTACACCTTC. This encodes CASSGQASNYGYTF. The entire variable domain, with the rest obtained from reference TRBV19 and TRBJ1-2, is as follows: DGGITQSPKYLFRKEGQNVTLSCEQNLNHDAMYWYRQDPGQGLRLIYYSQIVNDFQKGDIAEGYSVSREKKESFPLTVTSAQKNPTAFYLCASSGQASNYGYTFGSGTRLTVV.

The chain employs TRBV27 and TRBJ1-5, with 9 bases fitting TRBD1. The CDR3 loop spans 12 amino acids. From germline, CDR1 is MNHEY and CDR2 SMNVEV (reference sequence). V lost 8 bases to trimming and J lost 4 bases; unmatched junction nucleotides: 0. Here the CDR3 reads CASGTGNQPQHF. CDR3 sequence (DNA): TGTGCCAGCGGGACAGGGAATCAGCCCCAGCATTTT.

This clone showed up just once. CDR3 in amino acids: CASSSQGARGYTF. In DNA form, the CDR3 reads TGTGCCAGCAGCTCGCAGGGGGCGCGCGGCTACACCTTC. The chain combines TRBV7-3 with TRBJ1-2; the match to TRBD1 covers 8 bases. CDR1 is SGHTA, CDR2 FQGTGA, per germline. The CDR3 runs to 13 residues. V was pared by 4 bases and J by 8 bases, with 6 bases of the junction left unmatched.

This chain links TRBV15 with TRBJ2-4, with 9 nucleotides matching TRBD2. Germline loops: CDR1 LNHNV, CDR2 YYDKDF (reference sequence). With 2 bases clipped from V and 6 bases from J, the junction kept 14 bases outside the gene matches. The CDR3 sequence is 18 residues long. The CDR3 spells CATSRTKGAGGLGNIQYF. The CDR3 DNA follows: TGTGCCACCAGCAGAACCAAAGGGGCGGGAGGGCTTGGAAACATTCAGTACTTC.

CDR3 sequence: CASSSLGMNTEAFF. The CDR3 DNA reads as TGTGCCAGCAGCTCTTTGGGGATGAACACTGAAGCTTTCTTT. V is TRBV2 and J is TRBJ1-1; D is ambiguous. V was cut by 6 bases and J by 0 bases, with 11 bases left in between. The V gene's germline CDR1 is SNHLY and CDR2 FYNNEI. The CDR3 length is 14 residues.

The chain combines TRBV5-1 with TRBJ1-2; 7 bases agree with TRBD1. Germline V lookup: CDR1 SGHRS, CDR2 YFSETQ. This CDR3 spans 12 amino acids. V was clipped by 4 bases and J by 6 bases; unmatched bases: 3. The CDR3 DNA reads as TGCGCCAGCAGCAGACAGGGAGATGGCTACACCTTC. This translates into CASSRQGDGYTF.

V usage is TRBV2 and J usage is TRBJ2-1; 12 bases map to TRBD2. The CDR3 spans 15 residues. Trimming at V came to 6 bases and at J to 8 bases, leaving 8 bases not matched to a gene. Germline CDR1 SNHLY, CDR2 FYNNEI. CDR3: CASRALAGGSDEQFF. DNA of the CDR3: TGTGCCAGCAGGGCACTAGCGGGAGGTAGTGATGAGCAGTTCTTC.

CDR3 amino acids: CASSFHGAQLFF. CDR3 sequence (DNA): TGTGCCAGCAGTTTTCATGGGGCACAACTGTTTTTT. The chain carries TRBV27 and TRBJ1-4; maybe TRBD1 (5 bases). Germline lookup yields CDR1 MNHEY and CDR2 SMNVEV (reference sequence). This CDR3 has 12 residues. The V end was cut by 3 bases, the J end by 12 bases, with 11 bases between.

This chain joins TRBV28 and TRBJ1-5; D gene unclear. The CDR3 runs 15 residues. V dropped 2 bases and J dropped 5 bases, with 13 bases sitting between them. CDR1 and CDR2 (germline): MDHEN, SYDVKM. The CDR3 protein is CASSLKDEEDQPQHF. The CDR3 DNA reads TGTGCCAGCAGTTTAAAGGACGAAGAGGATCAGCCCCAGCATTTT.

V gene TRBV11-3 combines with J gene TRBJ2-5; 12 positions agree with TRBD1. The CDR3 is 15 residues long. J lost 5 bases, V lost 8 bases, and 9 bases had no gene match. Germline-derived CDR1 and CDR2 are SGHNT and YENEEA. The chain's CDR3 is CASGSGQGARETQYF. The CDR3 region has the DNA TGTGCCAGCGGATCGGGACAGGGGGCTAGGGAGACCCAGTACTTC.

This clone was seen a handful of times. CDR3 DNA: TGTGCCAGCTCGCCCACGAGACCGGGACAACTACAACGGGGCTACGAGCAGTACTTC. It yields the protein CASSPTRPGQLQRGYEQYF. This chain connects TRBV18 to TRBJ2-7; D is possibly TRBD1 (6 bases). CDR1 and CDR2 from the germline V gene are KGHSH and LQKENI. V lost 6 bases and J lost 3, with 30 bases in between. The CDR3 spans 19 residues.

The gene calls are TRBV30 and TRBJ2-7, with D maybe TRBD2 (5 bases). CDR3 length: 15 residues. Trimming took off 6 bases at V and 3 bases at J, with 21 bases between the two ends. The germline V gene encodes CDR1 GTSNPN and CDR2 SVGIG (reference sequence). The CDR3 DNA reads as TGTGCCTGCATATATGGCCCGAGAGGGCACTACGAGCAGTACTTC. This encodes CACIYGPRGHYEQYF. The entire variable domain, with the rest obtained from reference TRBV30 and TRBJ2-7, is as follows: SQTIHQWPATLVQPVGSPLSLECTVEGTSNPNLYWYRQAAGRGLQLLFYSVGIGQISSEVPQNLSASRPQDRQFILSSKKLLLSDSGFYLCACIYGPRGHYEQYFGPGTRLTVT.